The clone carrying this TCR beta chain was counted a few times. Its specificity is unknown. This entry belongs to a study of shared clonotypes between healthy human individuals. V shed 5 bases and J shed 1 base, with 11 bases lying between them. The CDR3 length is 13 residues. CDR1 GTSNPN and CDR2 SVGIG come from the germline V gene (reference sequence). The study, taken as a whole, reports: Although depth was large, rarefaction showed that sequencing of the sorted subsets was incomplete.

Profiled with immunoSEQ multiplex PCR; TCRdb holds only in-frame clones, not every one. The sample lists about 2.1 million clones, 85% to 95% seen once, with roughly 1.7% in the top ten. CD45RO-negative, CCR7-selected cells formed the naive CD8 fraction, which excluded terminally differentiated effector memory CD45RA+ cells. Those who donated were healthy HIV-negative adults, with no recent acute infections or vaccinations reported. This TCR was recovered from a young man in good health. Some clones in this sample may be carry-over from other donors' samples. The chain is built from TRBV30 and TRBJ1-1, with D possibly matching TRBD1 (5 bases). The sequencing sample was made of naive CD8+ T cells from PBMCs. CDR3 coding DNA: TGTGCCTGGTTGGGACCGGAGAACACTGAAGCTTTCTTT. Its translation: CAWLGPENTEAFF.